These 27 T cell receptor beta chains came from one sample sequenced in a study of CD8 T cells in ankylosing spondylitis. MiXCR, run by TCRdb on the 5' RACE reads, gives a single entry per CDR3 protein. The data contain 150,000 to 200,000 distinct CDR3 sequences, about 20% of them singletons. The sample consisted of blood, either unsorted or a sorted T cell fraction (not recorded which). All receptors come from a male donor between 10 and 30 years old with ankylosing spondylitis or in good health (not recorded which).

This clonotype was counted at least ten times. This chain connects TRBV6-6 to TRBJ2-7; 8 bases map to TRBD2. CDR3 size: 18 residues. V trimming: 6 bases; J trimming: 4 bases; junction bases outside the gene matches: 20. The germline V gene encodes CDR1 MNHNY and CDR2 SVGAGI (reference sequence). DNA of the CDR3: TGTGCCAGCAGCGAGGGAACAGGGCGTGGGACTAGAGGTTACGAGCAGTACTTC. It specifies CASSEGTGRGTRGYEQYF.

This clonotype was counted many times. The V call is TRBV11-2, the J call TRBJ1-6, with D perhaps matching TRBD1 (5 bases). In germline, CDR1 is SGHAT, CDR2 FQNNGV. The CDR3 sequence is 16 residues long. V shed 3 bases and J shed 6 bases, with 15 bases lying between them. Written as DNA, the CDR3 is TGTGCCAGCAGCTTCCTGCGGGCTGGGGGTAATTCACCCCTCCACTTT. Translation: CASSFLRAGGNSPLHF. The full variable domain, in which reference TRBV11-2 and TRBJ1-6 provide the parts outside the CDR3, is EAGVAQSPRYKIIEKRQSVAFWCNPISGHATLYWYQQILGQGPKLLIQFQNNGVVDDSQLPKDRFSAERLKGVDSTLKIQPAKLEDSAVYLCASSFLRAGGNSPLHFGNGTRLTVT.

In this sample, this clonotype turned up many times. The rearrangement uses TRBV30 and TRBJ2-7; 9 nucleotides match TRBD1. The germline V gene has CDR1 GTSNPN and CDR2 SVGIG (reference sequence). Trimming cost V 2 bases and J 4 bases; bases outside gene matches: 3. The length of the CDR3 is 13 residues. The CDR3 is CAWSNGQGYEQYV. The CDR3 DNA follows: TGTGCCTGGAGTAATGGACAGGGGTACGAGCAGTACGTC.

In this sample, this clonotype turned up many times. The V gene is TRBV20-1, the J gene TRBJ1-1; D is uncertain. In germline, CDR1 is DFQATT, CDR2 SNEGSKA (reference sequence). The CDR3 loop spans 11 amino acids. Trimming took off 0 bases at V and 10 bases at J, with 9 bases between the two ends. The CDR3 bases are TGCAGTGCTAGAGATTCACCGGGAGCTTTCTTT. This encodes CSARDSPGAFF.

This clonotype has more than one count but fewer than ten. The V and J genes are TRBV20-1 and TRBJ2-7; 7 nucleotides align to TRBD1. The CDR3 sequence is 12 residues long. V lost 6 bases and J lost 7; bases outside the gene matches: 9. Germline CDR1 DFQATT, CDR2 SNEGSKA (reference sequence). CDR3 DNA sequence: TGCAGTGCGAAGGGGGCATCGGGAGAGCAGTACTTC. This codes for CSAKGASGEQYF.

There are many counts of this clonotype. This sequence joins TRBV10-3 and TRBJ2-1; D might be TRBD2 (6 bases). This CDR3 has 13 amino acids. CDR1 is ENHRY and CDR2 is SYGVKD in the germline V gene. The germline V and J ends were trimmed by 3 bases and 9 bases, with 12 bases remaining between them. In nucleotides, the CDR3 is TGTGCCATCAGTGACCTAGCCGGGGGTGAGCAGTTCTTC. Translation gives CAISDLAGGEQFF.

This rearrangement joins TRBV29-1 to TRBJ1-4; the D is unclear. V was trimmed by 4 bases and J by 0 bases, leaving 12 bases between them. Germline V gene sequence: CDR1 SQVTM, CDR2 ANQGSEA. This CDR3 has 15 residues. In DNA, the CDR3 is TGCAGCGTTGTATGGAGGGATACAACTAATGAAAAACTGTTTTTT. It translates to CSVVWRDTTNEKLFF. The full variable domain, completed using reference TRBV29-1 and TRBJ1-4, is SAVISQKPSRDICQRGTSLTIQCQVDSQVTMMFWYRQQPGQSLTLIATANQGSEATYESGFVIDKFPISRPNLTFSTLTVSNMSPEDSSIYLCSVVWRDTTNEKLFFGSGTQLSVL.

The sample holds many counts of this clonotype. The chain has TRBV20-1 and TRBJ2-7, with D perhaps being TRBD1 or TRBD2 (5 bases each). Trimming pared 4 bases from V and 3 bases from J, leaving 19 bases between. CDR1 and CDR2 (germline): DFQATT, SNEGSKA (reference sequence). This CDR3 has 15 residues. For the CDR3, the DNA is TGCAGTGCTACCCCCGGGACCTTCGTAGGCTACGAGCAGTACTTC. This gives the protein CSATPGTFVGYEQYF.

This clonotype was counted many times. The rearrangement links TRBV5-5 to TRBJ2-2, with 8 positions matching TRBD2. CDR3 length equals 14 residues. Germline CDR1 SGHKS, CDR2 YYEKEE (reference sequence). J lost 5 bases, V lost 0 bases, and 0 bases had no gene match. CDR3 nucleotide sequence: TGTGCCAGCAGCTTGGGCGGGGGGACCGGGGAGCTGTTTTTT. Its protein product is CASSLGGGTGELFF.

This clonotype was seen only a few times. V gene TRBV2 combines with J gene TRBJ2-7; TRBD1 matches 8 bases. Germline V gene lookup returns CDR1 SNHLY and CDR2 FYNNEI. This CDR3 has 12 amino acids. The ends lost 5 bases at V and 8 bases at J; junction bases unmatched: 5. The chain's CDR3 is CASSRDRSKQYF. The CDR3 DNA sequence: TGTGCCAGCAGTAGGGACAGGTCTAAGCAGTACTTC.

This clonotype was observed at least ten times. This chain joins TRBV20-1 and TRBJ2-1; D remains unclear. The CDR3 contains 13 residues. CDR1 is DFQATT, CDR2 SNEGSKA, per germline (reference sequence). V shed 1 base and J shed 4 bases, with 8 bases lying between them. The CDR3: CSARVLGYNEQFF. CDR3 DNA: TGCAGTGCTAGAGTCTTGGGATACAATGAGCAGTTCTTC.

This clonotype was recorded many times. The chain couples TRBV19 to TRBJ1-5; the D is unclear. Trimming shortened V by 3 bases and J by 2 bases, and 2 bases separated the two germline ends. Germline CDR1 LNHDA, CDR2 SQIVND (reference sequence). The CDR3 has 12 residues. CDR3 in amino acids: CASSIGNQPQHF. The CDR3 region has the DNA TGTGCCAGTAGTATTGGCAATCAGCCCCAGCATTTT.

The chain carries TRBV20-1 and TRBJ2-5; the match to TRBD1 covers 7 bases. This CDR3 region has 12 residues. Unmatched junction bases numbered 3, after V lost 5 bases and J lost 3 bases. CDR1 DFQATT and CDR2 SNEGSKA come from the germline V gene (reference sequence). In nucleotides, the CDR3 is TGCAGTGCTCACAGGGGTGAAGAGACCCAGTACTTC. Amino acids: CSAHRGEETQYF.

This clonotype appeared a single time. The chain links TRBV7-2 to TRBJ2-7, with 7 bases identical to TRBD1. CDR1 SGHTA and CDR2 FQGNSA come from the germline V gene. This CDR3 comprises 15 residues. V was clipped by 5 bases and J by 3 bases; unmatched bases: 10. This CDR3 is CASSPATGLLYEQYF. The CDR3 bases are TGTGCCAGCAGCCCCGCGACAGGGCTACTCTACGAGCAGTACTTC.

This clonotype was recorded a few times. The chain uses TRBV20-1 and TRBJ2-7; D may be TRBD2 (6 bases). Trimming stripped 5 bases from V and 2 bases from J, with 16 bases between. Germline loops: CDR1 DFQATT, CDR2 SNEGSKA (reference sequence). This CDR3 region has 14 residues. CDR3: CSAYGAGITYEQYF. The CDR3 bases are TGCAGTGCTTATGGGGCGGGAATAACCTACGAGCAGTACTTC.

This clonotype came up many times. The CDR3 reads CASSLVQGGDGYTF. The CDR3 bases are TGTGCCAGCAGCTTAGTGCAGGGAGGGGATGGCTACACCTTC. The J gene is TRBJ1-2, the V gene TRBV11-2, with a possible D match to TRBD1 (5 bases). The germline CDR1 and CDR2 sequences are SGHAT and FQNNGV. Trimming took 1 base from V and 6 from J, leaving 12 bases between them. CDR3 length equals 14 residues.

This clonotype has ten or more counts. V gene TRBV28 combines with J gene TRBJ2-2; possible D gene TRBD1, 6 bases. Looked up from germline, CDR1 is MDHEN and CDR2 is SYDVKM. The CDR3 is made up of 15 amino acids. V gave up 10 bases and J gave up 6 bases, with 21 bases separating them. The CDR3 here is CAISLGSGAAGELFF. For the CDR3, the DNA is TGTGCCATTTCCCTGGGGTCAGGGGCCGCCGGGGAGCTGTTTTTT.

At least ten counts were recorded for this clonotype. The chain joins TRBV24-1 to TRBJ2-3, with D unresolved. V lost 8 bases and J lost 0, with 8 bases in between. Germline-derived CDR1 and CDR2 are KGHDR and SFDVKD. The CDR3 loop spans 13 amino acids. The CDR3 is CATNNPSTDTQYF. CDR3 nucleotides: TGTGCCACCAACAACCCAAGCACAGATACGCAGTATTTT.

The chain couples TRBV5-6 to TRBJ1-1; unclear D gene. V was cut by 0 bases and J by 0 bases, with 9 bases left in between. The germline CDR1 and CDR2 sequences are SGHDT and YYEEEE. The CDR3 contains 15 residues. The CDR3 DNA is TGTGCCAGCAGCTTGGTGGCCTCGCTGAACACTGAAGCTTTCTTT. It specifies CASSLVASLNTEAFF.

The chain has TRBV18 and TRBJ2-1; D is unclear. Germline V CDR1 and CDR2: KGHSH, LQKENI. The CDR3 is 11 amino acids. Trimming removed 6 bases from V and 8 bases from J, with 8 bases in between. The CDR3 is CASSPTDEQFF. CDR3 nucleotide sequence: TGTGCCAGCTCTCCAACCGATGAGCAGTTCTTC.

This clonotype was found many times. This chain links TRBV20-1 with TRBJ2-1; 11 bases match TRBD2. Germline V lookup: CDR1 DFQATT, CDR2 SNEGSKA (reference sequence). The CDR3 is made up of 18 amino acids. J was trimmed by 7 bases and V by 5 bases; bases with no gene match: 19. CDR3 sequence: CSAGMIAGGPYLKNEQFF. The CDR3 DNA reads TGCAGTGCTGGAATGATAGCGGGAGGGCCGTACTTGAAGAATGAGCAGTTCTTC.

This clonotype came up many times. The chain recombines TRBV12-3 or TRBV12-4 with TRBJ2-7; maybe TRBD2 (5 bases). The CDR3 has 13 amino acids. Trimming cost V 5 bases and J 9 bases, with 17 bases left between them. CDR3 in DNA: TGTGCCAGCAGTCCACCAGGTAGAGGGTTGCAGTACGTC. Its translation: CASSPPGRGLQYV.

This clonotype has at least ten counts. This chain connects TRBV2 to TRBJ1-2, with TRBD1 as a possible D gene (5 bases). CDR1 is SNHLY, CDR2 FYNNEI, per germline. With 4 bases removed from V and 0 bases from J, the gap between germline ends came to 9 bases. The CDR3 sequence is 14 residues long. In nucleotides, the CDR3 is TGTGCCAGCAGTGTGGGGGTTACTAACTATGGCTACACCTTC. This codes for CASSVGVTNYGYTF.

The chain joins TRBV6-6 to TRBJ2-1; maybe TRBD2 (6 bases). Trimming removed 2 bases from V and 10 bases from J, with 12 bases in between. Germline V gene lookup returns CDR1 MNHNY and CDR2 SVGAGI (reference sequence). The CDR3 length is 13 residues. CDR3 sequence: CASSYGVAGEQFF. The CDR3 nucleotides are TGTGCCAGCAGTTACGGGGTGGCGGGGGAGCAGTTCTTC.

This clonotype was picked up many times. The chain joins TRBV9 to TRBJ2-7; tentatively, D is TRBD1 or TRBD2 (5 bases each). Trimming cost V 0 bases and J 2 bases, with 12 bases left between them. CDR1 is SGDLS, CDR2 YYNGEE, per germline. This CDR3 comprises 15 residues. This CDR3 reads CASSVDGAGTYEQYF. CDR3 DNA sequence: TGTGCCAGCAGCGTAGACGGGGCGGGTACCTACGAGCAGTACTTC.

This clonotype was counted at least ten times. The rearrangement joins TRBV27 to TRBJ2-7; maybe TRBD2 (6 bases). V dropped 6 bases and J dropped 0 bases, with 24 bases sitting between them. The germline V gene encodes CDR1 MNHEY and CDR2 SMNVEV (reference sequence). The CDR3 is 18 residues long. The CDR3 DNA reads as TGTGCCAGCAGCCGCGTGACTAGAGTTTTGGGGCCCTCCTACGAGCAGTACTTC. Translating it yields CASSRVTRVLGPSYEQYF.

This clonotype was seen at least ten times. J is TRBJ2-7 and V is TRBV6-2 or TRBV6-3; the D is unclear. The CDR3 has 13 residues. The germline gives CDR1 MNHEY, CDR2 SVGEGT. V was trimmed by 5 bases and J by 6 bases, leaving 14 bases between them. Here the CDR3 reads CASSQKESSEQYV. In DNA form, the CDR3 reads TGTGCCAGCAGTCAGAAAGAGAGTTCCGAGCAGTACGTC.